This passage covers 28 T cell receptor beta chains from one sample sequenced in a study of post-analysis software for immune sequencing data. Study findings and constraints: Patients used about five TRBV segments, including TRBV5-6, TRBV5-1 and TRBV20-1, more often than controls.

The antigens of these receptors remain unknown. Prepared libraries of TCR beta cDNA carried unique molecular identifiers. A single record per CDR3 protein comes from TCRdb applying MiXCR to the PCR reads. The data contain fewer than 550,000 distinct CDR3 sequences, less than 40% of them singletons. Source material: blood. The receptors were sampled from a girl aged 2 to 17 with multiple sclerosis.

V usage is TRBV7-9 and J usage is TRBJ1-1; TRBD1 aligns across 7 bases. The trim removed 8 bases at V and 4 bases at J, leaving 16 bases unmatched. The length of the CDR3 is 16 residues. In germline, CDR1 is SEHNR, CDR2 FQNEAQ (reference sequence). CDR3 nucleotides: TGTGCCAGCGACACTGCGGAAGGGGGCTGGAGCACTGAAGCTTTCTTT. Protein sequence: CASDTAEGGWSTEAFF.

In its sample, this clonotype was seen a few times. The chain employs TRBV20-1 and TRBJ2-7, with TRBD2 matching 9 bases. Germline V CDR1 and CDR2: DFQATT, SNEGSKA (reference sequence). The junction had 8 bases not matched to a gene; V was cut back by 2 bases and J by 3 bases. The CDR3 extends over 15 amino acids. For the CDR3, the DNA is TGCAGTGCTAGAAATGTGATAGCGGGGGACTACGAGCAGTACTTC. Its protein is CSARNVIAGDYEQYF.

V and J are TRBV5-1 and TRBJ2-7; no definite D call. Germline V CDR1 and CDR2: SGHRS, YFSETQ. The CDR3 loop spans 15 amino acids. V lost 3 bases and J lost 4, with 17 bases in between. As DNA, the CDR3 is TGCGCCAGCAGCTATACTTCGGGCATCTTTTACGAGCAGTACTTC. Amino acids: CASSYTSGIFYEQYF.

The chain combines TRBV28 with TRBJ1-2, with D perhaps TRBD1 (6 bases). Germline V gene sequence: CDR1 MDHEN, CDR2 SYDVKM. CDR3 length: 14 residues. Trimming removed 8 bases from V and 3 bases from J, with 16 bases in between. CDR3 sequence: CASGGDTHYYGYTF. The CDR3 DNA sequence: TGTGCCAGCGGCGGGGACACCCATTACTATGGCTACACCTTC.

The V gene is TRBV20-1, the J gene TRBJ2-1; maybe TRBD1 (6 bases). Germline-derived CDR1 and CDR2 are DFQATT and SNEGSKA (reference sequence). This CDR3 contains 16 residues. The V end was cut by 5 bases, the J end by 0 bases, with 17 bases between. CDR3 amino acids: CSAYSAGAYSYNEQFF. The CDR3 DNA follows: TGCAGTGCTTATTCTGCAGGGGCGTACTCCTACAATGAGCAGTTCTTC.

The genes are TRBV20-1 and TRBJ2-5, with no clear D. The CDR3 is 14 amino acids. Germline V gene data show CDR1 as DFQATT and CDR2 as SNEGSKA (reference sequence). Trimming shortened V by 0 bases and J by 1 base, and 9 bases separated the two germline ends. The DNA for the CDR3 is TGCAGTGCTAGAGATTGGACGTTCCAAGAGACCCAGTACTTC. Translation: CSARDWTFQETQYF.

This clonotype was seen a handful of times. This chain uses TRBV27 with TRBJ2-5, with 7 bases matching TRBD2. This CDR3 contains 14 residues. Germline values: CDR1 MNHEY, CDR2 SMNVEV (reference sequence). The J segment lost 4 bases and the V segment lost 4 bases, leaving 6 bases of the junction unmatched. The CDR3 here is CASSSRLAGETQYF. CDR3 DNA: TGTGCCAGCAGTTCCCGACTAGCCGGAGAGACCCAGTACTTC.

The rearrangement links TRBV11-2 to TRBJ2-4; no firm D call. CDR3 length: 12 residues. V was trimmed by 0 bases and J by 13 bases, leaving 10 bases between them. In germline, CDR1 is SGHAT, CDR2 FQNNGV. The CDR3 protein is CASSLDGYGQYF. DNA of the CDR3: TGTGCCAGCAGCTTAGATGGGTACGGACAGTACTTC.

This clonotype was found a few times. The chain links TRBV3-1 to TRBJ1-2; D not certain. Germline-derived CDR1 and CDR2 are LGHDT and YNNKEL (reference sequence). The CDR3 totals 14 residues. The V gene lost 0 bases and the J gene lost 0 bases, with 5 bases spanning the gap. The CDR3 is CASSQEAANYGYTF. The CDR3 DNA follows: TGTGCCAGCAGCCAAGAGGCAGCTAACTATGGCTACACCTTC.

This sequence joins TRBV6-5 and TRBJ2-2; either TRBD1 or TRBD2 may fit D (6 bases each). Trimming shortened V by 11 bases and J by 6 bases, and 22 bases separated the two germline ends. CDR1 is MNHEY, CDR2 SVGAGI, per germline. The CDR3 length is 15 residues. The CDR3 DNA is TGTGCCGCCTCAAGGGGGGACCTGGCGGCCGGGGAGCTGTTTTTT. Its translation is CAASRGDLAAGELFF.

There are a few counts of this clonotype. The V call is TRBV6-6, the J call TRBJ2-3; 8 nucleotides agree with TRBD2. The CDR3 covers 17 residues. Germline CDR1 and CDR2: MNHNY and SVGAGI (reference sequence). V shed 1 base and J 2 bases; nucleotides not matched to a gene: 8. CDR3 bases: TGTGCCAGCAGTTACTGGGGCGGGGGGCCGTCCACAGATACGCAGTATTTT. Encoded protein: CASSYWGGGPSTDTQYF.

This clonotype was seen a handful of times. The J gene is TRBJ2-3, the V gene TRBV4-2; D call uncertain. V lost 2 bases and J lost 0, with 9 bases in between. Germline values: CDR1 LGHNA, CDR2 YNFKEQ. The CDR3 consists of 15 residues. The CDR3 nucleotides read TGTGCCAGCAGCCAACAACGGCCAAGCACAGATACGCAGTATTTT. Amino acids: CASSQQRPSTDTQYF.

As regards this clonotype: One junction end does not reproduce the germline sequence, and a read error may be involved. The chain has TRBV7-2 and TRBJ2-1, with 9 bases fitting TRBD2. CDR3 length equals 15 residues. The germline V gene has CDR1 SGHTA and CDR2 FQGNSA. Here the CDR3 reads CAGSPGGGRVDEQFF. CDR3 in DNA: TGTGCCGGCAGCCCAGGAGGCGGGAGGGTCGATGAGCAGTTCTTC.

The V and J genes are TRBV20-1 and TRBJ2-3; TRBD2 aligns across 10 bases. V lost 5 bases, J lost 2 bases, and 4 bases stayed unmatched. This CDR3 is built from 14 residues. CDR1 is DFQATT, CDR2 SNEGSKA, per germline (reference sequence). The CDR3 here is CSAQSGGVTDTQYF. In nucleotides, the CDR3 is TGCAGTGCTCAGAGCGGGGGGGTCACAGATACGCAGTATTTT.

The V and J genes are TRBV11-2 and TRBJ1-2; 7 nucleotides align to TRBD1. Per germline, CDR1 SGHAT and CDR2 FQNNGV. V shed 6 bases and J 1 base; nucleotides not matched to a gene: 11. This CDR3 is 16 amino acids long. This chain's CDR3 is CASRRQGGLFNYGYTF. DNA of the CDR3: TGTGCCAGCAGAAGACAGGGAGGACTCTTTAACTATGGCTACACCTTC.

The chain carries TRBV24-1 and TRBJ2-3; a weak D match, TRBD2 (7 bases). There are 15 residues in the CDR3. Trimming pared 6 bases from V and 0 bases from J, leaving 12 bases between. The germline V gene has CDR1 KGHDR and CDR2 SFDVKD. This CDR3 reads CATSYGGGSTDTQYF. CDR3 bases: TGTGCCACCAGTTATGGGGGGGGCAGCACAGATACGCAGTATTTT.

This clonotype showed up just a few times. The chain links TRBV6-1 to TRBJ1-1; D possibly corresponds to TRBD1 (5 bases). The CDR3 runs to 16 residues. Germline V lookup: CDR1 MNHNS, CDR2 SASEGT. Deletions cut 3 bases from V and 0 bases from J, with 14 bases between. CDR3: CASSERGLLMNTEAFF. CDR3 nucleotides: TGTGCCAGCAGTGAGAGGGGCCTGCTTATGAACACTGAAGCTTTCTTT.

CDR3: CASSTDSYEQYF. The CDR3 DNA reads TGTGCCAGCAGTACCGACAGCTACGAGCAGTACTTC. The chain carries TRBV5-4 and TRBJ2-7, with D tentatively TRBD1 (5 bases). This CDR3 comprises 12 residues. The V gene's germline CDR1 is SGHNT and CDR2 YYREEE (reference sequence). V gave up 5 bases and J gave up 3 bases, with 9 bases separating them.

This CDR3 reads CASSVGAGYSYEQYF. CDR3 nucleotide sequence: TGTGCCAGTAGTGTTGGAGCCGGTTACTCCTACGAGCAGTACTTC. The J gene is TRBJ2-7, the V gene TRBV19; D is unclear. With 5 bases removed from V and 0 bases from J, the gap between germline ends came to 14 bases. This CDR3 has 15 amino acids. Germline CDR1 is LNHDA and CDR2 is SQIVND (reference sequence).

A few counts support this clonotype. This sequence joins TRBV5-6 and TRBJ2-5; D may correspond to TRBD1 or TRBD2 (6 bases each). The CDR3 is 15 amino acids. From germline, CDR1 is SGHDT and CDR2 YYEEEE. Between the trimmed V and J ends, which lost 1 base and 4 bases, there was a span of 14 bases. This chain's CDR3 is CASSLPSGARETQYF. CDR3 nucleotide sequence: TGTGCCAGCAGCTTGCCCTCGGGGGCTAGAGAGACCCAGTACTTC.

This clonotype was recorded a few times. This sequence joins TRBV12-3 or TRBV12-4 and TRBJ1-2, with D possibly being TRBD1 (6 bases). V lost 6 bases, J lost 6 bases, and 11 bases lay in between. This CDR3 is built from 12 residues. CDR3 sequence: CASSRGPNGYTF. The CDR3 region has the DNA TGTGCCAGCAGCAGGGGACCCAATGGCTACACCTTC.

The DNA of the CDR3 is TGTGCCATCAGTCGGACAGACAGTCAGCCCCAGCATTTT. Translated: CAISRTDSQPQHF. The gene calls are TRBV10-3 and TRBJ1-5; weak D call: TRBD1 (6 bases). CDR1 and CDR2 (germline): ENHRY, SYGVKD. The CDR3 is 13 amino acids. The ends were cut back, 5 bases at V and 6 bases at J, with 11 bases in the middle.

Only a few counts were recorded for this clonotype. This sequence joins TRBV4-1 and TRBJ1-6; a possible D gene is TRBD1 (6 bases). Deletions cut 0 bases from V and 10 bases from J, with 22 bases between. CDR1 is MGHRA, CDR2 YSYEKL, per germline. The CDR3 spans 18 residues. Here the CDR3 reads CASSQERGTTGLSSPLHF. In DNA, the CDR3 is TGCGCCAGCAGCCAAGAAAGAGGGACTACAGGGCTATCCTCACCCCTCCACTTT.

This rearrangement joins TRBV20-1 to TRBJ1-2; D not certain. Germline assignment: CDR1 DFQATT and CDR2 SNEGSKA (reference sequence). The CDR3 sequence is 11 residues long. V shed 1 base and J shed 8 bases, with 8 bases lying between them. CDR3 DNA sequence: TGCAGTGCTAGAGTGGTGGAAGGCTACACCTTC. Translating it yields CSARVVEGYTF.

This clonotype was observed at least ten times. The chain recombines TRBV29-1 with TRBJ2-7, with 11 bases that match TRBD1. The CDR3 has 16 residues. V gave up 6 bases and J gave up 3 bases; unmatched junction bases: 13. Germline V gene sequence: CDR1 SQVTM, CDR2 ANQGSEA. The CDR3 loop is CSVMGQGGIPDYEQYF. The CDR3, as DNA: TGCAGCGTGATGGGACAGGGGGGCATTCCGGACTACGAGCAGTACTTC.

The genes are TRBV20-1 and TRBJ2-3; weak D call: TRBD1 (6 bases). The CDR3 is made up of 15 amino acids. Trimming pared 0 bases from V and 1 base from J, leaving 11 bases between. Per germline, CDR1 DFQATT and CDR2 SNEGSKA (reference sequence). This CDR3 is CSARDDGGGTDTQYF. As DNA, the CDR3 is TGCAGTGCTAGAGATGATGGGGGCGGCACAGATACGCAGTATTTT.

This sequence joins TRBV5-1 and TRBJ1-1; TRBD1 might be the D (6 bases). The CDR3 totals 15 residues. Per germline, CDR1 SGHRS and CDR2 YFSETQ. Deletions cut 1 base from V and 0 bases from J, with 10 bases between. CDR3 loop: CASSLTGSMNTEAFF. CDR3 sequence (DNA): TGCGCCAGCAGCTTGACAGGGAGCATGAACACTGAAGCTTTCTTT.

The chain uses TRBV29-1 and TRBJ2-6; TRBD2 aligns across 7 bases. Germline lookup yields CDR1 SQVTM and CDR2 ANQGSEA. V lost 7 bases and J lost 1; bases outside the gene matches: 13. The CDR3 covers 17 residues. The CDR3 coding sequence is TGCAGCGCCGGGGGGTGGAAAAGCTCTTCTGGGGCCAACGTCCTGACTTTC. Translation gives CSAGGWKSSSGANVLTF.